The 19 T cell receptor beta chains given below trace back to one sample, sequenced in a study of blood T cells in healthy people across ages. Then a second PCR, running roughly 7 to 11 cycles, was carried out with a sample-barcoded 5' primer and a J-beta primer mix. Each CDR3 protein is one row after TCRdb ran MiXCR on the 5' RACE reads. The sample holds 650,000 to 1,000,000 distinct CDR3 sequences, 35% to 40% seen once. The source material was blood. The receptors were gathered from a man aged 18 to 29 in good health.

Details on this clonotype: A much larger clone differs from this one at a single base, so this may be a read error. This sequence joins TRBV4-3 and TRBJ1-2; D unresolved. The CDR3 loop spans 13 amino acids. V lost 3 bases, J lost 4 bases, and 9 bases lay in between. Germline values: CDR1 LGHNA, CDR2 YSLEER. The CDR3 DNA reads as TGCGCCAGCAGCCAGGCGCGGCCCTATGGCTACACCTTC. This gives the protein CASSQARPYGYTF.

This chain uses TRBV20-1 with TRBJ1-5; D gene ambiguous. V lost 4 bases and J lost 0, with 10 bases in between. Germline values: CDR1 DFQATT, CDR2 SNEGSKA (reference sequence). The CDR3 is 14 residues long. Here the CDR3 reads CSAKPRYSNQPQHF. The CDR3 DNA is TGCAGTGCTAAACCCCGGTATAGCAATCAGCCCCAGCATTTT.

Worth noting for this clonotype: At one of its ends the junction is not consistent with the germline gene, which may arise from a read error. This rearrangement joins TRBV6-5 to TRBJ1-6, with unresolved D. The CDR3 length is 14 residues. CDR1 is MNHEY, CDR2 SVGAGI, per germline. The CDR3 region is CACSYKRNNSPLHF. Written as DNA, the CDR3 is TGTGCCTGCAGTTATAAACGGAATAATTCACCCCTCCACTTT.

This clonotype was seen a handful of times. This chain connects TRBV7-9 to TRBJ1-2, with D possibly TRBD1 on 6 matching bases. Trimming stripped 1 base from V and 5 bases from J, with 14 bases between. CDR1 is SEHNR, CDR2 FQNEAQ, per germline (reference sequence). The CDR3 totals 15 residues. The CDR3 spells CASSLVSTGSYGYTF. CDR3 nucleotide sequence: TGTGCCAGCAGCTTAGTTTCCACAGGGTCGTATGGCTACACCTTC.

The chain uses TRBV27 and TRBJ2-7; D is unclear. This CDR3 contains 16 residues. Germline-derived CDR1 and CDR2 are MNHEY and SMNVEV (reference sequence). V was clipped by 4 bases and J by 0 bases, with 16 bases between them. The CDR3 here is CASSYSKGSLSYEQYF. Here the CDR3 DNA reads TGTGCCAGCAGTTACTCAAAGGGCTCCCTCTCCTACGAGCAGTACTTC.

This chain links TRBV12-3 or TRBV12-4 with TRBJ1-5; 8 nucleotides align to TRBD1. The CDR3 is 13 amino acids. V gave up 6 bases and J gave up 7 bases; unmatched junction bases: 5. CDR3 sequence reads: CASRGQGQQPQHF. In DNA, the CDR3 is TGTGCCAGCAGAGGACAGGGACAGCAGCCCCAGCATTTT.

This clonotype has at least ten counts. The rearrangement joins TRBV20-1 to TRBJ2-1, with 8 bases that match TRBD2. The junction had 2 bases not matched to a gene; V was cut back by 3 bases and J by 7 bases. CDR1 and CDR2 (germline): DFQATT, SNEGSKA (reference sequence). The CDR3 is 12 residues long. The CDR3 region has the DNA TGCAGTGCTAGCGGGGGGGTGAATGAGCAGTTCTTC. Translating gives CSASGGVNEQFF.

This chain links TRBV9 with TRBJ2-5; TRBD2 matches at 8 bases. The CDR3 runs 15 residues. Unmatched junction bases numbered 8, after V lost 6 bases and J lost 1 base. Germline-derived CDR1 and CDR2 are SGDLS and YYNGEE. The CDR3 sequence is CASTTGSGGQETQYF. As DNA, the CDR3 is TGTGCCAGCACCACGGGGAGCGGGGGCCAAGAGACCCAGTACTTC.

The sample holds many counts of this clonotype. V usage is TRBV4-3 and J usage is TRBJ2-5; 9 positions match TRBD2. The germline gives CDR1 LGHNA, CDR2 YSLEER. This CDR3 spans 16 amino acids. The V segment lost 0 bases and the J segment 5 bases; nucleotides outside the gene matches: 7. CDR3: CASSQDRASGVETQYF. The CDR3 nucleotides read TGCGCCAGCAGCCAAGATAGGGCTAGCGGGGTTGAGACCCAGTACTTC.

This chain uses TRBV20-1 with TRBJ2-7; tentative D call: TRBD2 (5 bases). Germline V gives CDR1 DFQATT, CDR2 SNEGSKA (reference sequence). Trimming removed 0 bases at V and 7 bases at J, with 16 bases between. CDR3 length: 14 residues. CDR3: CSAREPGKYNEQYF. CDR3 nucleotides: TGCAGTGCTAGAGAGCCCGGGAAATACAATGAGCAGTACTTC.

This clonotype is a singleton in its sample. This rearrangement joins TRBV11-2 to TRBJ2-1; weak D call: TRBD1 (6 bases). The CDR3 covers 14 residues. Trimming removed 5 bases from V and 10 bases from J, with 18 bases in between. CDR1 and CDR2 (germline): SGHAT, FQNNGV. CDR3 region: CASSHAGTPYEQFF. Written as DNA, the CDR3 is TGTGCCAGCAGCCACGCCGGGACACCCTACGAGCAGTTCTTC.

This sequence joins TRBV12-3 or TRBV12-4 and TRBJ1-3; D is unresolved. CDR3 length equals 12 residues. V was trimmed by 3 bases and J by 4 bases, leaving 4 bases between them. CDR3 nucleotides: TGTGCCAGCAGTTTTTCGGGAAACACCATATATTTT. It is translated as CASSFSGNTIYF.

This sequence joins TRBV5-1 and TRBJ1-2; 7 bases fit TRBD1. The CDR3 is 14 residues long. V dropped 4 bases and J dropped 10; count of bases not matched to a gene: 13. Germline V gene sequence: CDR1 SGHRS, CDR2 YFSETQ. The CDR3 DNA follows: TGCGCCAGCAGCACCGGACAGGCGGGCAATGACTACACCTTC. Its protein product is CASSTGQAGNDYTF.

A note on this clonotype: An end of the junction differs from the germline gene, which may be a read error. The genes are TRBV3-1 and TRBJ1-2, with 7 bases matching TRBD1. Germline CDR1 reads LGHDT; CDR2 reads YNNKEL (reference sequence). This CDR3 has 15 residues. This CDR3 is CASSQGGAVVSGYTF. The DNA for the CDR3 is TGTGCCAGTAGCCAAGGGGGCGCCGTGGTCTCTGGCTACACCTTC. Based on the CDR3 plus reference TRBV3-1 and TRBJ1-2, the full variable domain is DTAVSQTPKYLVTQMGNDKSIKCEQNLGHDTMYWYKQDSKKFLKIMFSYNNKELIINETVPNRFSPKSPDKAHLNLHINSLELGDSAVYFCASSQGGAVVSGYTFGSGTRLTVV.

The CDR3 sequence: CASGTMDSASGELFF. In nucleotides, the CDR3 is TGTGCCAGCGGAACAATGGACAGTGCGTCCGGGGAGCTGTTTTTT. The rearrangement uses TRBV27 and TRBJ2-2; tentatively, D is TRBD1 (6 bases). Trimming cost V 8 bases and J 6 bases, with 19 bases left between them. CDR1 and CDR2 (germline): MNHEY, SMNVEV (reference sequence). The CDR3 runs 15 residues.

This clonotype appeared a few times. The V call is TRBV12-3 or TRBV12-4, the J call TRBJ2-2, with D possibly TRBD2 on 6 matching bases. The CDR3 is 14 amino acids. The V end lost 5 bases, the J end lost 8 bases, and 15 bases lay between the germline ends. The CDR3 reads CASSPSTRGGELFF. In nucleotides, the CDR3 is TGTGCCAGCAGTCCCTCGACCCGGGGGGGGGAGCTGTTTTTT.

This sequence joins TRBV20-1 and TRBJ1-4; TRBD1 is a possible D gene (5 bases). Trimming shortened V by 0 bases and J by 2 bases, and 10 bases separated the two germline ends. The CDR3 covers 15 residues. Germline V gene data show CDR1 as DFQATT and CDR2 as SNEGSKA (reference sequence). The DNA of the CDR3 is TGCAGTGCTAGAGATGATGGGGCCACTAATGAAAAACTGTTTTTT. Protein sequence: CSARDDGATNEKLFF.

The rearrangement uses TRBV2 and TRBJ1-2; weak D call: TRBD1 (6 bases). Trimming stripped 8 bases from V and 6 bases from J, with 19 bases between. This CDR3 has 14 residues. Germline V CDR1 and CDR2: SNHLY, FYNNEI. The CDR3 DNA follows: TGTGCCAGCGTCCTATGGACAGAGGGTAATGGCTACACCTTC. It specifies CASVLWTEGNGYTF.

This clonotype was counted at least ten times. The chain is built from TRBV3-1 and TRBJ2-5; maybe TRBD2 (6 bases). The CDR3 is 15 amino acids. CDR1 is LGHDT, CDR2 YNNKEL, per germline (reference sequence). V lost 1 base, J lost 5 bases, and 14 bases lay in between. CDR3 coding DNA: TGTGCCAGCAGCCAAGGGTCGGGGGACGTCGAGACCCAGTACTTC. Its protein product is CASSQGSGDVETQYF.